This T cell receptor (beta chain) was recovered during a study of T cell responses to AZD1222 COVID-19 vaccine. Overall study context: Second-dose recipients at about 4 or about 12 weeks were treated as one pooled group. General study findings and limits: Close to half of spike-specific TCRs reportedly recognize unmutated variant regions. Vaccine-associated CD4 TCRs spanned spike, dominant at 160-218 and 743-854.

Of note for this clone: Antigen unknown.

Produced via immunoSEQ multiplex PCR; TCRdb's table is partial and in-frame only. The sample carries over 95,000 clones, nearly 90% recorded once. The CDR3 spans 14 residues. CDR1 is MNHEY, CDR2 SVGAGI, per germline. The V gene end was trimmed by 5 bases and the J gene end by 5 bases; junction bases not matched to a gene: 5. The source is an adult in good health. Sample: peripheral blood, taken on day 0 of AZD1222 vaccination. V is TRBV6-5 and J is TRBJ1-3, with TRBD1 identical over 8 bases. The CDR3: CASSPRDRRNTIYF. In DNA form, the CDR3 reads TGTGCCAGCAGTCCCCGGGACAGGCGAAACACCATATATTTT.